What follows is one TCR beta chain and its context. Its specific antigen is unknown. Qualities for individual bases were not recorded, and no much larger clone is one base off. TCR CDR3 regions were amplified from genomic DNA by multiplex PCR using the deep immunoSEQ assay. Extracted genomic DNA from each cell subset was spread evenly across all wells of several immunoSEQ 96-well plates, with each plate serving as a replicate. For sorted subsets, roughly 200 ng of genomic DNA, equivalent to around 30,000 T cell genomes, went into each replicate PCR. Purified libraries were measured with a Qubit 3.0 fluorometer, size-checked on a Bioanalyzer 2100, and measured again with the KAPA Library Quantification kit. A separate single-read 150-cycle Illumina NextSeq 550 flow cell was used to sequence each immunoSEQ 96-well plate. Regarding the original processing steps: Because only junctional sequences without quality scores were contained in the immunoSEQ output, filtering matching that applied to full-length reads could not be performed. Sequences were annotated with PyIR, a Python wrapper for IgBLAST v1.9, and V/J genes and CDR3 were assigned using IMGT germline references. Reads were removed for weak V/J assignments (E-value above 1e-6), missing CDR3, stop codons, out-of-frame junctions, or ambiguous translated residues. A V3J clonotype was defined by an identical inferred V gene, J gene, and CDR3 amino acid sequence. Percentage overlap between repertoires was calculated by dividing the number of shared unique clonotypes by the size of the smaller repertoire. Repertoire richness was assessed with RTK rarefaction, the Chao1 estimator, and Recon v2.1 estimates of unobserved clonotypes. Generation probabilities for all TCRbeta clonotypes obtained by the gDNA method from a handful of donors were computed using OLGA. The immuneACCESS repertoire file appears here via TCRdb, limited to in-frame rearrangements. These files lack a portion of the clones; in checked studies, under half of the deficit traces to unresolved V genes, and the cause of the others is not known. That table gives V, J and clone size, and the DNA gave D and trimming. Recorded for this sample are 2,500,000 or so clones; over 85% of them occurred a single time. The top ten hold around 0.15% of the sample.

The data derive from a study of shared clonotypes between healthy human individuals (dated by TCRdb to the early 2020s). About the investigation overall: A few men and two women, aged 18 to 49 years, made up the cohort. Per donor, three plates each were used for CD4 naive and CD4 memory, two for CD8 naive, and one for CD8 memory. Libraries were prepared and TCR repertoires were sequenced by different laboratories using diverse techniques, in order to increase sequencing depth and limit assay-specific biases. Per donor, leukapheresis produced somewhere between about 0.9 and 9.5 billion PBMCs. The study deeply sequenced blood TCR repertoires of five healthy adults to estimate repertoire size and the extent of clonotype sharing between individuals. The research as a whole found: Compared with non-shared clonotypes, clonotypes shared by all four sorted-subset donors had higher generation probabilities. When a few donors were compared, the shared fraction of clonotypes was 5% to 6.5% for naive CD4, less than 4% for naive CD8, 2.3% for memory CD4, and 0.35% to 0.4% for memory CD8. Pairwise subsampling indicated that sequencing depth was expected to affect the degree of clonotype sharing among donors. Larger estimated clonotype richness was generally found for naive subsets than for memory subsets. Rarefaction of sorted-subset datasets indicated incomplete sequencing despite the large sequencing depth. Sampling was limited to blood, and TCR repertoires in tissue likely differ from TCR repertoires in blood. Because the study included only a small number of donors, the genetic and exposure-history diversity represented was limited.

The donors were healthy, HIV-negative adults with no recently reported acute infections or vaccinations. Every donor was a Caucasian adult residing in Nashville, Tennessee, USA. CD4+ T cells were enriched through magnetic negative selection, after which naive cells were positively selected on CD45RA and the remaining negative fraction served as the memory subset. Blood was obtained by leukapheresis, after which PBMCs were separated by Ficoll-Histopaque density gradient centrifugation and cryopreserved in liquid nitrogen vapor phase. Purity and quantity of every magnetically sorted T cell population were checked by analytical flow cytometry. Genomic DNA was isolated from each sorted fraction and quantified by UV absorbance on a Nanodrop 2000c. CDR1 and CDR2 (MGHRA, YSYEKL) derive from the germline V gene. V sheds 0 bases and J sheds 5 bases, leaving 7 bases between their ends. Counted from cysteine to phenylalanine, this CDR3 has 13 amino acids. Just the 39-base CDR3 DNA is kept, in frame starting at base 1.

This clonotype originated in a man aged 18 to 30 in good health. Sequencing used naive CD4+ T cells sorted from blood. Taken with the paper, the label for cell subset or site translates to: CD45RA+ positively selected. The V and J segments used are TRBV4-1 and TRBJ1-1; a weak D assignment points to TRBD1 (5 bases agree). In nucleotides, the sequence is TGCGCCAGCAGCCAAGATAAGGGGACTGAAGCTTTCTTT. It codes for CASSQDKGTEAFF.